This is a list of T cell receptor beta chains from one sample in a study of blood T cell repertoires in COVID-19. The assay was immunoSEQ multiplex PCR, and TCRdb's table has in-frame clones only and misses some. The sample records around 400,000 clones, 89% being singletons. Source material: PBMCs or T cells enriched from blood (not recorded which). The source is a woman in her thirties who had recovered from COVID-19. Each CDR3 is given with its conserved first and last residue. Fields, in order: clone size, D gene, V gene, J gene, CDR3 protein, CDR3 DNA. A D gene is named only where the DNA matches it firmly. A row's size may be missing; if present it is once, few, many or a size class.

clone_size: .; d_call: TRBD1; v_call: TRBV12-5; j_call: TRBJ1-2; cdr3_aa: CASGLLYRDSLNYGYTF; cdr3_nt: TGTGCTAGTGGTTTGCTCTACCGGGACAGCTTGAACTATGGCTACACCTTC
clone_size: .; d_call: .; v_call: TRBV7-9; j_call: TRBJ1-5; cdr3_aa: CASSFEYSNQPQHF; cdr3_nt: TGTGCCAGCAGCTTCGAGTATAGCAATCAGCCCCAGCATTTT
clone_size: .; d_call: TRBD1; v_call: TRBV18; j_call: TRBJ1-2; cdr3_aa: CASSDRGYYGYTF; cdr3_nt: TGTGCCAGCTCCGACAGGGGTTACTATGGCTACACCTTC
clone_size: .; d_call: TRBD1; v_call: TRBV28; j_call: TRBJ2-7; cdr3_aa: CASSVTLGTGTYEQYF; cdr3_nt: TGTGCCAGCAGTGTGACACTCGGGACAGGGACCTACGAGCAGTACTTC
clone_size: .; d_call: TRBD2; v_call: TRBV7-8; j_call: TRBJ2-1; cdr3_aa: CASSLGRTSEYNEQFF; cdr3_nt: TGTGCCAGCAGCTTAGGGCGGACTAGCGAATACAATGAGCAGTTCTTC
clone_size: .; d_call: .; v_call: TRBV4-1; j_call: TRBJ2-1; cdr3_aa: CASSQDPRVNEQFF; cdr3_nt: TGCGCCAGCAGCCAAGATCCGCGGGTCAATGAGCAGTTCTTC
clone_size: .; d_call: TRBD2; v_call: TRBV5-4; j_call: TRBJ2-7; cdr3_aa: CASSHSTSGRAHEQYF; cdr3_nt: TGTGCCAGCAGTCATTCAACTAGCGGGAGGGCCCACGAGCAGTACTTC
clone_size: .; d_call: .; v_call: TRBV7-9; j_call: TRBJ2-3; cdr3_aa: CASSRVIGGVLGTQYF; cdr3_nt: TGTGCCAGCAGCCGCGTTATCGGCGGTGTATTAGGTACGCAGTATTTT
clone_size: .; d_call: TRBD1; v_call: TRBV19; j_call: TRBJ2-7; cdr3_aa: CASRGQGAYEQYF; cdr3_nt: TGTGCCAGTAGAGGACAGGGGGCCTACGAGCAGTACTTC
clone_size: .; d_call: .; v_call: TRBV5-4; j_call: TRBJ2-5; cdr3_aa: CASSLISRETQYF; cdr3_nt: TGTGCCAGCAGCTTGATTAGCCGGGAGACCCAGTACTTC
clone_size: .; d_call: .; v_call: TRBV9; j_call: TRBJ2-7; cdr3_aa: CASSPRFSTEQYF; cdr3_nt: TGTGCCAGCAGCCCTAGATTCTCTACCGAGCAGTACTTC
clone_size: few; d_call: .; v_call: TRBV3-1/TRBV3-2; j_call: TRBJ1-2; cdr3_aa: CASSQVRDYGYTF; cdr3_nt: TGTGCCAGCAGCCAGGTGAGGGACTATGGCTACACCTTC
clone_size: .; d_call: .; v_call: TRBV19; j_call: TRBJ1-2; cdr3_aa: CASSTGTYGYTF; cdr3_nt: TGTGCCAGTAGTACAGGAACCTATGGCTACACCTTC
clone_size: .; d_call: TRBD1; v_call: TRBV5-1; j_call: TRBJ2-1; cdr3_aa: CASSFAGGEFGWNNEQFF; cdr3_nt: TGCGCCAGCAGCTTCGCAGGGGGCGAATTTGGCTGGAACAATGAGCAGTTCTTC
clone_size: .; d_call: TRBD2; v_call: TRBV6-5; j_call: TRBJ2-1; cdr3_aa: CASRLAGAGYNEQFF; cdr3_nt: TGTGCCAGCAGACTAGCGGGAGCTGGGTACAATGAGCAGTTCTTC
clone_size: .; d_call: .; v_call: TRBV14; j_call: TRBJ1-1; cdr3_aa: CASSQEIGVMNTEAFF; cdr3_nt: TGTGCCAGCAGCCAAGAAATCGGAGTAATGAACACTGAAGCTTTCTTT
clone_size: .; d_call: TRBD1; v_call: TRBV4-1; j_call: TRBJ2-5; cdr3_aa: CASSQDRGPGQLQETQYF; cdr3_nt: TGCGCCAGCAGCCAAGATAGGGGACCGGGACAGCTTCAAGAGACCCAGTACTTC
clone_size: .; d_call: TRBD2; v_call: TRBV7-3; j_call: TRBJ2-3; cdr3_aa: CASSPTRVLAGETDTQYF; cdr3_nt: TGTGCCAGCAGCCCTACAAGGGTTCTAGCGGGGGAAACAGATACGCAGTATTTT
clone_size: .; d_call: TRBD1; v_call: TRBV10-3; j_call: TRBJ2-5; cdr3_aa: CAIRAGTEETQYF; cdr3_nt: TGTGCCATCAGGGCCGGGACAGAAGAGACCCAGTACTTC
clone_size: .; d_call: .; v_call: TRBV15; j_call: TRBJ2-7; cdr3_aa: CATRGHIDSYEQYF; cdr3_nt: TGTGCCACTAGAGGACACATCGACTCCTACGAGCAGTACTTC
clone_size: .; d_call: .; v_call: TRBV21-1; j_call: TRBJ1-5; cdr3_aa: CASSNGDRVVNQPQHF; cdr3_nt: TGTGCCAGCAGCAACGGCGACAGGGTCGTTAATCAGCCCCAGCATTTT
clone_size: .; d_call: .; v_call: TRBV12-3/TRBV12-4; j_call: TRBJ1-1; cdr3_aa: CASSFQSEAFF; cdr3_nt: TGTGCCAGCAGTTTTCAGTCTGAAGCTTTCTTT
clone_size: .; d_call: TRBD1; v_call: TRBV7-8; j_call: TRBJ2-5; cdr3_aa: CASSKNRVKQGRKETQYF; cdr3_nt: TGTGCCAGCAGCAAGAATCGCGTGAAACAGGGGCGCAAAGAGACCCAGTACTTC
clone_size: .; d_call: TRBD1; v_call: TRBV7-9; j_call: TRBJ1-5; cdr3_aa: CASSPGDRHQYSNQPQHF; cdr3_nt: TGTGCCAGCAGTCCCGGGGACAGACATCAATATAGCAATCAGCCCCAGCATTTT
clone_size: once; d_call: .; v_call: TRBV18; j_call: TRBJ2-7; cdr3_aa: CASSPSTGKRYEQYF; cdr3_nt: TGTGCCAGCTCACCATCCACAGGGAAACGCTACGAGCAGTACTTC
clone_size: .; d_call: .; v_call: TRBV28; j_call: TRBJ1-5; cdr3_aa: CASRLTDSNQPQHF; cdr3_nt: TGTGCCAGCAGACTGACAGATAGCAATCAGCCCCAGCATTTT
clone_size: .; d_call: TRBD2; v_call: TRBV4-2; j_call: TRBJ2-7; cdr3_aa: CASSQESVAGSSYEQYF; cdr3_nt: TGTGCCAGCAGCCAAGAGTCGGTAGCGGGAAGCTCCTACGAGCAGTACTTC
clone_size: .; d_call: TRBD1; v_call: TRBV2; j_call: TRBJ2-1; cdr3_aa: CASSRGGITYNEQFF; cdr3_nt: TGTGCCAGCAGTCGAGGGGGCATCACCTACAATGAGCAGTTCTTC
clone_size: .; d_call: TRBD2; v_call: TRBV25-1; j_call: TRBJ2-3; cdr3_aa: CASSELGRGSSTDTQYF; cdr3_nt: TGTGCCAGCAGTGAATTGGGGCGGGGGAGCTCCACAGATACGCAGTATTTT
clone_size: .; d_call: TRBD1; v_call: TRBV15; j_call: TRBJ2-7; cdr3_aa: CATSRNRGHEQYF; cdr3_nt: TGTGCCACCAGCAGAAACAGGGGTCACGAGCAGTACTTC
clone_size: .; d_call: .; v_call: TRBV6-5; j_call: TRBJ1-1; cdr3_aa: CASSTLTDNTEAFF; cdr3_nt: TGTGCCAGCAGTACCCTGACAGACAACACTGAAGCTTTCTTT
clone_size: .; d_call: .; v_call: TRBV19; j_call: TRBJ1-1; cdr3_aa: CASMIRANTEAFF; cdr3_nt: TGTGCCAGTATGATCCGAGCGAACACTGAAGCTTTCTTT
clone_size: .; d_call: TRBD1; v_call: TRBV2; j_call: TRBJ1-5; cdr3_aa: CASSATGASNQPQHF; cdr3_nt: TGTGCCAGCAGCGCAACAGGGGCTAGCAATCAGCCCCAGCATTTT
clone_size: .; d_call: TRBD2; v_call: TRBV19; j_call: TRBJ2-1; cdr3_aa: CASTPPSGSYNEQFF; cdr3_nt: TGTGCAAGTACCCCTCCTAGCGGCTCCTACAATGAGCAGTTCTTC
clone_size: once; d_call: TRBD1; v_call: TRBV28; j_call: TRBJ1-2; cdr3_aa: CASSSRNRGLRGYTF; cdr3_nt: TGTGCCAGCAGTTCCCGGAACAGGGGCCTCAGAGGCTACACCTTC
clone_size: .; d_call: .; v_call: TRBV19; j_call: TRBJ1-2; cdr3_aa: CASSTPFTF; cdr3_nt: TGTGCCAGTAGTACCCCCTTCACCTTC
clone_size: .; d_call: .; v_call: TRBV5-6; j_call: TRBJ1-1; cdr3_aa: CASSWGVNTEAFF; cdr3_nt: TGTGCCAGCTCCTGGGGGGTGAACACTGAAGCTTTCTTT
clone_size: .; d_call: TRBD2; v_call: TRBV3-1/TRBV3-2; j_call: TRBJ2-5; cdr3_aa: CASSQGGTLAGGPRETQYF; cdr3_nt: TGTGCCAGCAGCCAAGGAGGGACACTAGCGGGAGGGCCAAGAGAGACCCAGTACTTC
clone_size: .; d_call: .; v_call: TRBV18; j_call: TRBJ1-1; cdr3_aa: CASSPKMVTEAEAFF; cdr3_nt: TGTGCCAGCTCCCCGAAAATGGTGACAGAGGCTGAAGCTTTCTTT
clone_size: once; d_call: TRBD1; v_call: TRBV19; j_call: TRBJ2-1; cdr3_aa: CASRSIGQGKFNEQFF; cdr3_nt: TGTGCCAGTAGGTCGATCGGACAGGGCAAGTTCAATGAGCAGTTCTTC
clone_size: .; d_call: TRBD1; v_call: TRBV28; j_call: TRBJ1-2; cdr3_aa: CASSTDRALYGYTF; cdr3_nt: TGTGCCAGCAGTACCGACAGGGCCCTCTATGGCTACACCTTC
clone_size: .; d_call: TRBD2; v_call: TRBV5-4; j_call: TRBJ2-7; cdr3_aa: CASSPASGSYEQYF; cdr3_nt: TGTGCCAGCAGCCCCGCTAGCGGGAGCTACGAGCAGTACTTC
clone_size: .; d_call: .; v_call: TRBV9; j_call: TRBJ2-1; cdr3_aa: CASSVGGMGVRNEQFF; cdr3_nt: TGTGCCAGCAGCGTAGGAGGTATGGGAGTTCGTAATGAGCAGTTCTTC
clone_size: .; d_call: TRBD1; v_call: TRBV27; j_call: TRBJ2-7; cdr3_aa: CASSSHRDRGDEQYF; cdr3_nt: TGTGCCAGCAGTTCCCACCGGGACAGGGGCGACGAGCAGTACTTC